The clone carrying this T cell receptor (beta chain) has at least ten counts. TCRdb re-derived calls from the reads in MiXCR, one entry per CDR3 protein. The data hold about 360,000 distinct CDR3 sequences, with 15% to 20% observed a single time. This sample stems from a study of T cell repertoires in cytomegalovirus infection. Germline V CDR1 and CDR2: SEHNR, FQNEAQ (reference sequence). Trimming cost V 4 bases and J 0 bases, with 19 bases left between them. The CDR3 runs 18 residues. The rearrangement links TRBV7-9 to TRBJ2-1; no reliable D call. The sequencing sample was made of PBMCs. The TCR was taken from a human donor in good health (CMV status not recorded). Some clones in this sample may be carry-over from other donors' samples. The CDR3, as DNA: TGTGCCAGCAGCTCACGAGTGTCGGAGCCATCCTCCTACAATGAGCAGTTCTTC. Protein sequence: CASSSRVSEPSSYNEQFF. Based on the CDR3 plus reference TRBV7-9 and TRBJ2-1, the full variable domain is DTGVSQNPRHKITKRGQNVTFRCDPISEHNRLYWYRQTLGQGPEFLTYFQNEAQLEKSRLLSDRFSAERPKGSFSTLEIQRTEQGDSAMYLCASSSRVSEPSSYNEQFFGPGTRLTVL.